The TCR beta chain described here comes from a study of cytomegalovirus exposure and HLA in healthy donors. As for the study in general: From donors who were HLA-typed, an early data release held about 85 million unique TCRs. Findings of the study overall: Rarity characterized most TCR sequences, yet some public TCRs appeared in many donors.

This clone was seen a single time. Its target is unknown. CDR1 and CDR2 from the germline V gene are MDHEN and SYDVKM. Trimming removed 1 base from V and 2 bases from J; junction bases left unmatched: 6. The CDR3 runs 16 residues. This PCR relied on a set of 60 Vbeta primers and 13 Jbeta primers. In the authors' methods: It was a later analysis that counted 83 million or so unique TCR beta chains, of which 8.5 million to 12 million were shared. Clones were read by immunoSEQ multiplex PCR, and TCRdb kept only the in-frame ones, dropping some. Clone size and V and J calls were adopted from that table, with D and trimming inferred from the DNA. In the table there are about 180,000 clones, over 75% of which are singletons.

The chain joins TRBV28 to TRBJ2-7; 9 bases are shared with TRBD2. This receptor was taken from a woman in her forties or fifties in good health and CMV-seronegative. Sequenced sample: PBMCs. The CDR3 coding sequence is TGTGCCAGCAGTTTATTGGGCGGGAGGGTAGCCTACGAGCAGTACTTC. It encodes CASSLLGGRVAYEQYF.